Listed here are 20 T cell receptor beta chains from one sample, sequenced in a study of blood T cell repertoires in COVID-19. The assay was immunoSEQ multiplex PCR, and TCRdb's table has in-frame clones only and misses some. The data contain around 200,000 clones, 88% of them singletons. The sample comprised peripheral blood. The receptors stem from a man in his thirties or forties with acute or convalescent COVID-19.

The chain is built from TRBV6-1 and TRBJ2-7, with 7 bases lining up with TRBD1. CDR3 size: 14 residues. V lost 2 bases to trimming and J lost 2 bases; unmatched junction nucleotides: 3. Germline V gene data show CDR1 as MNHNS and CDR2 as SASEGT. This CDR3 is CASSERQGAYEQYF. CDR3 nucleotides: TGTGCCAGCAGTGAAAGGCAGGGGGCCTACGAGCAGTACTTC.

The gene calls are TRBV9 and TRBJ1-2, with a tentative D call TRBD1 (5 bases). Germline V gives CDR1 SGDLS, CDR2 YYNGEE. Deletions cut 0 bases from V and 7 bases from J, with 19 bases between. The length of the CDR3 is 16 residues. The CDR3 nucleotides read TGTGCCAGCAGCGTAGAACAGGCTGGGTGGGGTCTTGGCTACACCTTC. Translated, it gives CASSVEQAGWGLGYTF.

V usage is TRBV28 and J usage is TRBJ1-3, with no clear D. Trimming removed 1 base at V and 0 bases at J, with 7 bases between. This CDR3 is 15 amino acids long. CDR1 and CDR2 from the germline V gene are MDHEN and SYDVKM. CDR3 region: CASSLSMFSGNTIYF. The CDR3 nucleotides read TGTGCCAGCAGTTTATCTATGTTCTCTGGAAACACCATATATTTT.

This sequence joins TRBV7-9 and TRBJ2-3; no clear D. The CDR3 covers 14 residues. The V end was cut by 2 bases, the J end by 0 bases, with 6 bases between. Germline assignment: CDR1 SEHNR and CDR2 FQNEAQ (reference sequence). In DNA, the CDR3 is TGTGCCAGCAGCTTAACTGGTAGCACAGATACGCAGTATTTT. Translating it yields CASSLTGSTDTQYF.

V is TRBV19 and J is TRBJ1-4; D may be TRBD1 (6 bases). With 7 bases removed from V and 8 bases from J, the gap between germline ends came to 20 bases. Germline CDR1 and CDR2: LNHDA and SQIVND (reference sequence). The CDR3 extends over 15 amino acids. CDR3 bases: TGTGCCAGTAAGACCGGGGGGCGCTACTACGAAAAACTGTTTTTT. Translated: CASKTGGRYYEKLFF.

This clone was detected only once. This chain links TRBV5-1 with TRBJ2-1, with 10 bases fitting TRBD2. This CDR3 contains 14 residues. With V trimmed by 5 bases and J by 5 bases, 4 bases remained unmatched. Germline-derived CDR1 and CDR2 are SGHRS and YFSETQ. The CDR3 DNA is TGCGCCAGCAGTACCGGACTAGCGGACAATGAGCAGTTCTTC. Amino acids: CASSTGLADNEQFF.

This clone was counted a single time. This chain uses TRBV28 with TRBJ2-7, with D perhaps matching TRBD2 (6 bases). This CDR3 contains 15 residues. In germline, CDR1 is MDHEN, CDR2 SYDVKM. The V end was cut by 5 bases, the J end by 0 bases, with 14 bases between. The CDR3 DNA is TGTGCCAGCAGTCGAGGGGACTCGAGCTCCTACGAGCAGTACTTC. This encodes CASSRGDSSSYEQYF.

DNA of the CDR3: TGTGCCAGCAGCCTAGACAGGAACAATGAGCAGTTCTTC. It translates to CASSLDRNNEQFF. This chain uses TRBV7-3 with TRBJ2-1; weak D call: TRBD1 (6 bases). Trimming took 5 bases from V and 5 from J, leaving 10 bases between them. The CDR3 is 13 amino acids. Germline assignment: CDR1 SGHTA and CDR2 FQGTGA. The whole variable domain, filled in from reference TRBV7-3 and TRBJ2-1, reads GAGVSQTPSNKVTEKGKYVELRCDPISGHTALYWYRQSLGQGPEFLIYFQGTGAADDSGLPNDRFFAVRPEGSVSTLKIQRTERGDSAVYLCASSLDRNNEQFFGPGTRLTVL.

This chain joins TRBV19 and TRBJ2-2, with 7 positions matching TRBD1. V gave up 8 bases and J gave up 7 bases; unmatched junction bases: 7. The CDR3 extends over 13 amino acids. Germline V gives CDR1 LNHDA, CDR2 SQIVND (reference sequence). The CDR3 reads CASYGQVGGELFF. DNA of the CDR3: TGTGCCAGTTATGGACAGGTTGGCGGGGAGCTGTTTTTT.

The chain is built from TRBV18 and TRBJ1-1; a possible D gene is TRBD1 (5 bases). Germline V lookup: CDR1 KGHSH, CDR2 LQKENI. The CDR3 runs to 15 residues. V was clipped by 2 bases and J by 3 bases, with 13 bases between them. As DNA, the CDR3 is TGTGCCAGCTCACCAGCTTTTCAGGGTTACACTGAAGCTTTCTTT. It codes for CASSPAFQGYTEAFF.

This clone showed up just a few times. The genes are TRBV16 and TRBJ1-3; tentatively, D is TRBD1 (5 bases). CDR3 size: 17 residues. Germline loops: CDR1 KGHSY, CDR2 FQNENV. V gave up 3 bases and J gave up 0 bases, with 15 bases separating them. The CDR3 sequence is CASSQPRGGSSGNTIYF. Written as DNA, the CDR3 is TGTGCCAGCAGCCAGCCGAGGGGAGGGAGCTCTGGAAACACCATATATTTT.

The chain employs TRBV7-2 and TRBJ2-7, with 9 bases that match TRBD2. The CDR3 is 14 amino acids. Germline CDR1 SGHTA, CDR2 FQGNSA. V lost 8 bases to trimming and J lost 4 bases; unmatched junction nucleotides: 9. This CDR3 is CASGIAGGRYEQYF. CDR3 nucleotides: TGTGCCAGCGGGATCGCGGGGGGGCGTTACGAGCAGTACTTC.

The chain employs TRBV6-5 and TRBJ1-3; D gene ambiguous. CDR3 length: 14 residues. The V gene lost 6 bases and the J gene lost 0 bases, with 9 bases spanning the gap. In germline, CDR1 is MNHEY, CDR2 SVGAGI. The CDR3, as DNA: TGTGCCAGCAGCCGATTCAGCTCTGGAAACACCATATATTTT. This gives the protein CASSRFSSGNTIYF.

The genes are TRBV5-1 and TRBJ1-3, with TRBD1 as a possible D gene (5 bases). Trimming stripped 3 bases from V and 0 bases from J, with 13 bases between. There are 16 residues in the CDR3. CDR1 SGHRS and CDR2 YFSETQ come from the germline V gene. CDR3 loop: CASSSGGTTSGNTIYF. The CDR3 nucleotides are TGCGCCAGCAGCTCAGGAGGGACCACCTCTGGAAACACCATATATTTT.

This rearrangement joins TRBV27 to TRBJ2-6; maybe TRBD2 (5 bases). Per germline, CDR1 MNHEY and CDR2 SMNVEV (reference sequence). Trimming took 10 bases from V and 2 from J, leaving 15 bases between them. CDR3 length: 15 amino acids. The CDR3 here is CANPAEGAGANVLTF. CDR3 nucleotides: TGTGCCAACCCCGCCGAGGGAGCTGGGGCCAACGTCCTGACTTTC.

The rearrangement links TRBV6-6 to TRBJ2-5, with D possibly matching TRBD1 (6 bases). Germline values: CDR1 MNHNY, CDR2 SVGAGI (reference sequence). The CDR3 is 13 amino acids. V was pared by 5 bases and J by 4 bases, with 11 bases between. CDR3 region: CASSRQAGETQYF. The CDR3 coding sequence is TGTGCCAGCAGTCGACAGGCGGGAGAGACCCAGTACTTC.

The chain combines TRBV2 with TRBJ2-2, with 7 bases aligning to TRBD1. The CDR3 length is 14 residues. Germline V CDR1 and CDR2: SNHLY, FYNNEI. V lost 6 bases, J lost 4 bases, and 5 bases stayed unmatched. CDR3 sequence: CASSGTVPTGELFF. CDR3 nucleotide sequence: TGTGCCAGCAGCGGGACAGTCCCCACCGGGGAGCTGTTTTTT.

The chain has TRBV9 and TRBJ2-1; possibly TRBD2 for D (5 bases). Trimming took 0 bases from V and 6 from J, leaving 10 bases between them. The CDR3 runs to 14 residues. The germline V gene has CDR1 SGDLS and CDR2 YYNGEE. The CDR3 reads CASSVVGVSNEQFF. The CDR3 bases are TGTGCCAGCAGCGTAGTCGGGGTAAGCAATGAGCAGTTCTTC.

This sequence joins TRBV7-3 and TRBJ2-1; D possibly corresponds to TRBD2 (7 bases). The V gene's germline CDR1 is SGHTA and CDR2 FQGTGA. Trimming stripped 5 bases from V and 0 bases from J, with 17 bases between. The CDR3 is 17 residues long. CDR3: CASSPLAGAISYNEQFF. The CDR3 DNA sequence: TGTGCCAGCAGCCCGTTGGCGGGGGCGATCTCCTACAATGAGCAGTTCTTC.

The rearrangement uses TRBV18 and TRBJ1-5; possible D gene TRBD1, 5 bases. The CDR3 spans 13 residues. The germline CDR1 and CDR2 sequences are KGHSH and LQKENI. Trimming removed 3 bases at V and 4 bases at J, with 7 bases between. CDR3 coding DNA: TGTGCCAGCTCACCCGGGGGTAATCAGCCCCAGCATTTT. This sequence encodes CASSPGGNQPQHF.